A few counts support the clone carrying this TCR beta chain. The antigen is unknown. The beta constant-region primer was an equimolar mix of two oligonucleotides covering TRBC1 and TRBC2. The ligated cDNA underwent four PCR rounds using SP2 and nested alpha and beta constant-region primers. TCRdb fed the UMI-ligation and nested PCR reads into MiXCR, producing one record per CDR3 protein. This sample has some 110,000 distinct CDR3 sequences; about 14% occur once, and the top ten carry around 2.8%. The source of the sample is a study of naive and memory T cell subsets. Study-wide findings and caveats: From naive to CM, EM and EMRA, diversity decreased and Gini increased. Possibly reflecting memory cells re-expressing CD45RA, a few larger clonotypes occurred in naive repertoires, especially CD8.

The CDR3 runs to 15 residues. Germline V gives CDR1 LNHDA, CDR2 SQIVND (reference sequence). Trimming shortened V by 0 bases and J by 7 bases, and 15 bases separated the two germline ends. Four subsets defined by CD45RA and CD27 were sorted after CD3, CD4, CD8 and live/dead staining. The chain carries TRBV19 and TRBJ1-1, with D uncertain. This receptor was taken from a human donor in good health. The sample was naive CD8+ T cells from blood. The CDR3 is CASSIDQTLQSEAFF. In nucleotides, the CDR3 is TGTGCCAGTAGTATAGATCAAACGCTACAGAGTGAAGCTTTCTTT. The whole variable domain, filled in from reference TRBV19 and TRBJ1-1, reads DGGITQSPKYLFRKEGQNVTLSCEQNLNHDAMYWYRQDPGQGLRLIYYSQIVNDFQKGDIAEGYSVSREKKESFPLTVTSAQKNPTAFYLCASSIDQTLQSEAFFGQGTRLTVV.